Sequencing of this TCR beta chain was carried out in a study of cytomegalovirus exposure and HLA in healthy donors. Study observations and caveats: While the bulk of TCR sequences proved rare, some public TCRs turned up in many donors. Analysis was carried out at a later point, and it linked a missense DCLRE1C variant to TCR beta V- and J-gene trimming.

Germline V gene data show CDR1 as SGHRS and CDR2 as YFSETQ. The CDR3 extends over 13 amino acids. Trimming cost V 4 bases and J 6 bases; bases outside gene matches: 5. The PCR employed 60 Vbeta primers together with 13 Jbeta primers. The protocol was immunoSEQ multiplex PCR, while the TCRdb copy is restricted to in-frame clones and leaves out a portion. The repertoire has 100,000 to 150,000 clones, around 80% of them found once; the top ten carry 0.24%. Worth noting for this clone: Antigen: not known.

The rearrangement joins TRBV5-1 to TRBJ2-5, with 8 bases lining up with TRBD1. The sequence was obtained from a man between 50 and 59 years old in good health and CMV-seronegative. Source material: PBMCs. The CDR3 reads CASSLDRDQTQYF. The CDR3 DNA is TGCGCCAGCAGCCTGGACAGGGACCAGACCCAGTACTTC.